Given below is one TCR beta chain in context. Antigen: not known. The data belong to a study of cytomegalovirus exposure and HLA in healthy donors. The PCR had 60 Vbeta and 13 Jbeta primers. Libraries were prepared by immunoSEQ multiplex PCR; TCRdb keeps only in-frame clonotypes and omits some of them. The sample consists of roughly 34,000 clones, roughly 67% of them appearing once. The CDR3 runs to 15 residues. Trimming stripped 4 bases from V and 7 bases from J, with 14 bases between. Germline V gene data show CDR1 as SGHTA and CDR2 as FQGNSA. General observations from the study: A later analysis found that most CMV-associated TCR beta chains appeared HLA-restricted. Later on, a genetic analysis was performed. It linked a missense variant in DCLRE1C with V- and J-gene trimming of TCR beta.

This TCR came from a man aged 40-49 years in good health and CMV-seropositive. The sample comprised PBMCs. The chain joins TRBV7-2 to TRBJ1-6; D not resolved. In DNA, the CDR3 is TGTGCCAGCAGCTCACAGAATGCCCTAAATTCACCCCTCCACTTT. It is translated as CASSSQNALNSPLHF.